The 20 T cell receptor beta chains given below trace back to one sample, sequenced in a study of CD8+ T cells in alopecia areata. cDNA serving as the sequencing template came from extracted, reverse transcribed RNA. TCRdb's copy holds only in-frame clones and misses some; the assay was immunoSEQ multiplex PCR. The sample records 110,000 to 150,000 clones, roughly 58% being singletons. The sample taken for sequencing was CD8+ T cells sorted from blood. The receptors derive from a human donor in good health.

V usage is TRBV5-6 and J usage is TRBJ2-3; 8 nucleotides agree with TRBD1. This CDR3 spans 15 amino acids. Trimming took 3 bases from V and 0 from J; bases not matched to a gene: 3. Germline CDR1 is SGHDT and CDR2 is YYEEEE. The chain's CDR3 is CASSYGTGSTDTQYF. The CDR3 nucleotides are TGTGCCAGCAGCTACGGGACAGGAAGCACAGATACGCAGTATTTT.

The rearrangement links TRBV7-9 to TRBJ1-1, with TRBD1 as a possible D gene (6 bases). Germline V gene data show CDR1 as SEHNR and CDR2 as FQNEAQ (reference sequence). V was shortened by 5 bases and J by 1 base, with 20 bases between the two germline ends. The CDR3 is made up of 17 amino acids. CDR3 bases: TGTGCCAGCAGCCCAGACAGGTCTGAAACTAAGAACACTGAAGCTTTCTTT. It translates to CASSPDRSETKNTEAFF.

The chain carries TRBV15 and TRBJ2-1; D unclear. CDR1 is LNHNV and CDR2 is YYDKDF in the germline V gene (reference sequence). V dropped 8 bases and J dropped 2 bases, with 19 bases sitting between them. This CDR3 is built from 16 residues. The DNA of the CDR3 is TGTGCCACCGAAGGAGCAGGAATTGGCCCCTACAATGAGCAGTTCTTC. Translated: CATEGAGIGPYNEQFF.

CDR3 region: CASHETGGSGYTF. The CDR3 region has the DNA TGTGCCAGCCACGAAACAGGGGGCTCTGGCTACACCTTC. The chain uses TRBV11-2 and TRBJ1-2, with TRBD1 matching over 9 bases. CDR3 length equals 13 residues. The J segment lost 7 bases and the V segment lost 8 bases, leaving 8 bases of the junction unmatched. From germline, CDR1 is SGHAT and CDR2 FQNNGV.

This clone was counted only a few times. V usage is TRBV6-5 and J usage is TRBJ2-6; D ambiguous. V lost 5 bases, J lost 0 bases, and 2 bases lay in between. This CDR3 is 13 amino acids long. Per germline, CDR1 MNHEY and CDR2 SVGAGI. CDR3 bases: TGTGCCAGCAGTACCTCTGGGGCCAACGTCCTGACTTTC. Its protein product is CASSTSGANVLTF.

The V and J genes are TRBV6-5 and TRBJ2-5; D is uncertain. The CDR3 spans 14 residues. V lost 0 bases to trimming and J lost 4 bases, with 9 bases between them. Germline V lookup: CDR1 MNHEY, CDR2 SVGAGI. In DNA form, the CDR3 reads TGTGCCAGCAGTTACTCAAGGATGGGAGAGACCCAGTACTTC. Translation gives CASSYSRMGETQYF.

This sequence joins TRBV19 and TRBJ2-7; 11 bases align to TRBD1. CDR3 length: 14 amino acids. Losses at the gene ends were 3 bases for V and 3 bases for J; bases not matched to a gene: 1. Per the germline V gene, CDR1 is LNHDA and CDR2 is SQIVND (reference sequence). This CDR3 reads CASSMGQGVYEQYF. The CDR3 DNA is TGTGCCAGTAGTATGGGACAGGGGGTCTACGAGCAGTACTTC.

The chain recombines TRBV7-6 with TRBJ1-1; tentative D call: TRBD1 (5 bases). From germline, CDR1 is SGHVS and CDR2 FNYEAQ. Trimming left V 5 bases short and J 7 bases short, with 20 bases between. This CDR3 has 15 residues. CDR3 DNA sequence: TGTGCCAGCAGCCTCATCGGGGGGTCTCGTAATGAAGCTTTCTTT. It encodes CASSLIGGSRNEAFF.

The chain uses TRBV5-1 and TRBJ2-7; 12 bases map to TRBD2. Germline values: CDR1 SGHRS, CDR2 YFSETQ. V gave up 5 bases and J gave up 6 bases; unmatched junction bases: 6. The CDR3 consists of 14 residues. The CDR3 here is CASSPSGRASEQYF. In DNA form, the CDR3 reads TGCGCCAGCAGTCCTAGCGGGAGGGCCTCCGAGCAGTACTTC.

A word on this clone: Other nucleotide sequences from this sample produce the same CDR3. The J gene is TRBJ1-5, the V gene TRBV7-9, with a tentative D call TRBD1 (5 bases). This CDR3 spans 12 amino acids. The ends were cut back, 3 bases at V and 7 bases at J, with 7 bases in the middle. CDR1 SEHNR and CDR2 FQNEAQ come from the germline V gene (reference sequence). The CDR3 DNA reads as TGTGCCAGCAGCTTGGGGGACCAGCCCCAGCATTTT. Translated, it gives CASSLGDQPQHF.

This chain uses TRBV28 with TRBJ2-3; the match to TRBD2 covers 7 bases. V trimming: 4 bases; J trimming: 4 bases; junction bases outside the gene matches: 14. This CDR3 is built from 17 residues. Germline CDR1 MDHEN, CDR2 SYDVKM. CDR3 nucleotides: TGTGCCAGCAGTTCCCGTTTTGGCGGGAGAGATGCAGATACGCAGTATTTT. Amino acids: CASSSRFGGRDADTQYF.

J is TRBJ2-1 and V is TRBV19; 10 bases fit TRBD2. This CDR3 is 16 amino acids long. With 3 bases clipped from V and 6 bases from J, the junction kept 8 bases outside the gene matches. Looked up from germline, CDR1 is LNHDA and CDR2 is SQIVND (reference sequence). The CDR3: CASSIIPLAGVNEQFF. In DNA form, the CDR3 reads TGTGCCAGTAGTATTATCCCCCTAGCGGGAGTCAATGAGCAGTTCTTC.

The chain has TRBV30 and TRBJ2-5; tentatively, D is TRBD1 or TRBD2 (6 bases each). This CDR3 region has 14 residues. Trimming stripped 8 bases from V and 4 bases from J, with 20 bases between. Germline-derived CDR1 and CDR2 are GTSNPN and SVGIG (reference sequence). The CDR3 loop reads CAGGGDKSAETQYF. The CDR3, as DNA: TGTGCCGGCGGAGGGGACAAATCAGCAGAGACCCAGTACTTC.

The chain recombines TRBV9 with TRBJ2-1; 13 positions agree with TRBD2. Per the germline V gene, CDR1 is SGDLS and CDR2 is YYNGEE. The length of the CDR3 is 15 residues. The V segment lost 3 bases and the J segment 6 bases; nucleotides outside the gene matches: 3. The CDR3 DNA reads TGTGCCAGCAGCGCCGGGACTAGCGGGACCAATGAGCAGTTCTTC. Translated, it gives CASSAGTSGTNEQFF. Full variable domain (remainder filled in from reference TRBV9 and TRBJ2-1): DSGVTQTPKHLITATGQRVTLRCSPRSGDLSVYWYQQSLDQGLQFLIQYYNGEERAKGNILERFSAQQFPDLHSELNLSSLELGDSALYFCASSAGTSGTNEQFFGPGTRLTVL.

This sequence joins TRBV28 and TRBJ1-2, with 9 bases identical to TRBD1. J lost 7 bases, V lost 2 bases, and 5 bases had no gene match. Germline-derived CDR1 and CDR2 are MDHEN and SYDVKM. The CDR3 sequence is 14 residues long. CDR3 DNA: TGTGCCAGCAGTTTAGTGACAGGGGGAGTTGGCTACACCTTC. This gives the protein CASSLVTGGVGYTF.

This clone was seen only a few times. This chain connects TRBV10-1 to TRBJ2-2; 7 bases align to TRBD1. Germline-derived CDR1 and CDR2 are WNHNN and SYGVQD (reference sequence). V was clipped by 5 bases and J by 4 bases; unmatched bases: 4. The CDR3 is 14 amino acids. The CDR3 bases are TGCGCCAGCAGTCCGGGACAGAGCACCGGGGAGCTGTTTTTT. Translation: CASSPGQSTGELFF.

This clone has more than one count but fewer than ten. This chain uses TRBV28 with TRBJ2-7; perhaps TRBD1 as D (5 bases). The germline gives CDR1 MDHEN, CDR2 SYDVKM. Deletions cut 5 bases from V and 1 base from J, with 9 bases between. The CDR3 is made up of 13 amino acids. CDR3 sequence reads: CASSQGSSYEQYF. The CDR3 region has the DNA TGTGCCAGCAGTCAGGGAAGTTCCTACGAGCAGTACTTC.

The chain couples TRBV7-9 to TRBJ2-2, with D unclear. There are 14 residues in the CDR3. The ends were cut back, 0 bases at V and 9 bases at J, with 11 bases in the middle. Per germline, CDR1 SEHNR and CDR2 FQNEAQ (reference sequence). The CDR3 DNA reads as TGTGCCAGCAGCTTAGCTGGCAGTATCAGGGAGCTGTTTTTT. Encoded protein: CASSLAGSIRELFF.

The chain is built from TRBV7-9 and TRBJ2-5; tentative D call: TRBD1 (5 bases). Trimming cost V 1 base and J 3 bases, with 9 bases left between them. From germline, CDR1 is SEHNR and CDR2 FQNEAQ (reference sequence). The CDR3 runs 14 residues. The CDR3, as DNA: TGTGCCAGCAGCTTAGGTGGGGCAAAAGAGACCCAGTACTTC. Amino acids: CASSLGGAKETQYF.

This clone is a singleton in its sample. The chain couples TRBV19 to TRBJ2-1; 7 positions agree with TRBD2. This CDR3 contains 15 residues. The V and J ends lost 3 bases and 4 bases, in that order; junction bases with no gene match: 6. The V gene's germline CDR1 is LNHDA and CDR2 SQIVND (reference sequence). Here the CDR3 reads CASSIGGNAYNEQFF. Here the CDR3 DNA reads TGTGCCAGTAGTATCGGGGGGAACGCGTACAATGAGCAGTTCTTC.